This TCR beta chain was obtained from a study of somatic mutations in cytotoxic T cells in rheumatoid arthritis. Only in-frame clones appear in the TCRdb table, and some are missing; sequencing was by immunoSEQ multiplex PCR. The sample has about 9,000 clones; 79% are singletons. The receptor was isolated from an adult with rheumatoid arthritis. The sequencing input was CD8+ T cells sorted from blood.

CDR3 protein: CASSEGWGGLSYNEQFF. The CDR3 DNA reads TGTGCCAGCAGTGAAGGTTGGGGCGGGCTATCCTACAATGAGCAGTTCTTC. The chain uses TRBV25-1 and TRBJ2-1; TRBD1 or TRBD2 may be the D gene (5 bases each). Looked up from germline, CDR1 is MGHDK and CDR2 is SYGVNS. The CDR3 consists of 17 residues. The ends were cut back, 2 bases at V and 1 base at J, with 15 bases in the middle. Using reference TRBV25-1 and TRBJ2-1 for the parts outside the CDR3, the full variable domain is EADIYQTPRYLVIGTGKKITLECSQTMGHDKMYWYQQDPGMELHLIHYSYGVNSTEKGDLSSESTVSRIRTEHFPLTLESARPSHTSQYLCASSEGWGGLSYNEQFFGPGTRLTVL.